A single T cell receptor (beta chain) is shown here with its context. The CDR3 runs 12 residues. Germline CDR1 MGHRA, CDR2 YSYEKL. The V end was cut by 1 base, the J end by 8 bases, with 6 bases between. The data stem from a study of CD8+ T cells in alopecia areata. TCR sequencing used cDNA made by reverse transcription of extracted RNA. The assay was immunoSEQ multiplex PCR, and TCRdb's table has in-frame clones only and misses some. The table has approximately 140,000 clones, about 89% seen once. The chain is built from TRBV4-1 and TRBJ2-1; D gene uncertain. Sequencing was performed on CD8+ T cells sorted from blood, taken at week 0. The clonotype originates from a human donor with alopecia areata. CDR3 in amino acids: CASSQGFDEQFF. CDR3 coding DNA: TGCGCCAGCAGCCAAGGTTTCGATGAGCAGTTCTTC.